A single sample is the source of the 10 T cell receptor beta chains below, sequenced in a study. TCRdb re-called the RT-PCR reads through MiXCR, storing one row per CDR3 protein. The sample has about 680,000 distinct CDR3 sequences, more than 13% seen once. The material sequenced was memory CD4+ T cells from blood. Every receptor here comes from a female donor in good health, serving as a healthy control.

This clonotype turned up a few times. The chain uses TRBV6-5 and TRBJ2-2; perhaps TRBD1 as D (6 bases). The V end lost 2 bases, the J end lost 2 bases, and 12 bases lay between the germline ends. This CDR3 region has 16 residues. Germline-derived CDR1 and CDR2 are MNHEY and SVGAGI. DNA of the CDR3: TGTGCCAGCAGTTACGGGGGCGCATATAACACCGGGGAGCTGTTTTTT. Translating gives CASSYGGAYNTGELFF.

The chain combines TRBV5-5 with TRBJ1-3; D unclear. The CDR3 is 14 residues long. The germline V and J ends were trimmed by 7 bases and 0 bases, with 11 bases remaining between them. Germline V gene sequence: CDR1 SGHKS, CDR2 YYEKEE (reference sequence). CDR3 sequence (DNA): TGTGCCAGCCGCAGGAGGGACTCTGGAAACACCATATATTTT. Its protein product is CASRRRDSGNTIYF.

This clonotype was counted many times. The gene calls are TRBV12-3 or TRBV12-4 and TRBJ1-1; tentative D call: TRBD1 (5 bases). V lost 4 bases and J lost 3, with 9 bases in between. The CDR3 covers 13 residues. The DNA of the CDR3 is TGTGCCAGCAGTTCCGGGGGGTACACTGAAGCTTTCTTT. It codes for CASSSGGYTEAFF.

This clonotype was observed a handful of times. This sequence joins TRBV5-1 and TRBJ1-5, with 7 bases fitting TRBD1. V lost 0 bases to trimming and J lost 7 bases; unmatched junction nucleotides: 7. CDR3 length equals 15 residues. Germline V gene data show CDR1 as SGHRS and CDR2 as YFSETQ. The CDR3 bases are TGCGCCAGCAGCTTGGGTACAGGGGATGGGCAGCCCCAGCATTTT. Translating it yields CASSLGTGDGQPQHF.

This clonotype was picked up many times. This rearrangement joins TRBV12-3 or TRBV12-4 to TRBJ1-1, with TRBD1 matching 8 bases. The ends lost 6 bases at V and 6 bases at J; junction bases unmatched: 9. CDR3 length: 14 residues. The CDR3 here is CASRRSDRVPEAFF. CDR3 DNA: TGTGCCAGCAGGAGATCGGACAGGGTCCCTGAAGCTTTCTTT.

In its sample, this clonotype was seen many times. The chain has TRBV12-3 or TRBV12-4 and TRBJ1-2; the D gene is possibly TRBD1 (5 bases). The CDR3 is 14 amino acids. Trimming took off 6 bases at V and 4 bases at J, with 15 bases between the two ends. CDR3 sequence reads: CASSRRPQGYGYTF. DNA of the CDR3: TGTGCCAGCAGCCGGCGGCCTCAGGGCTATGGCTACACCTTC.

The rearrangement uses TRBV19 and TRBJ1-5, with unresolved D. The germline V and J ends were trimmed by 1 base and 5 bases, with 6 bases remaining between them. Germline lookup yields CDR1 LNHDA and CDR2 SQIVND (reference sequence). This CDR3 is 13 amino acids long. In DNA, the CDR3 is TGTGCCAGTAGTATAGGGGGATATCAGCCCCAGCATTTT. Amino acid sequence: CASSIGGYQPQHF.

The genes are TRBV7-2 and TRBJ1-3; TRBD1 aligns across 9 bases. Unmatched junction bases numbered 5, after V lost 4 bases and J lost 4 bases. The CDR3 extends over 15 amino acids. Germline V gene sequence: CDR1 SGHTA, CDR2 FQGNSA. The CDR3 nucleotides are TGTGCCAGCAGCTCCCGACAGGGGGGAGGAAACACCATATATTTT. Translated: CASSSRQGGGNTIYF.

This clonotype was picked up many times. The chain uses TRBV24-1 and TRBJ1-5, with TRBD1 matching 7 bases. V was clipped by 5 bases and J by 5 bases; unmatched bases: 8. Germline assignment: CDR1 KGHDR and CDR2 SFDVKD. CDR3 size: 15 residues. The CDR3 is CATSARGGWDQPQHF. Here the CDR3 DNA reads TGTGCCACCAGTGCCCGAGGGGGCTGGGATCAGCCCCAGCATTTT.

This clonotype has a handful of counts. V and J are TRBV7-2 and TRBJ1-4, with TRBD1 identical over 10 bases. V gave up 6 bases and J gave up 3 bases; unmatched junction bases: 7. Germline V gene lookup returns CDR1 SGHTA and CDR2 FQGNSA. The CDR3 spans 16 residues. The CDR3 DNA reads TGTGCCAGCAGTCCCGGGACAGGGGTGCCTAATGAAAAACTGTTTTTT. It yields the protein CASSPGTGVPNEKLFF.